The 30 T cell receptor beta chains below all came from one sample that was sequenced in a study of neoadjuvant anti-PD-1 for oral cavity cancer. Only in-frame clones appear in the TCRdb table, and some are missing; sequencing was by immunoSEQ multiplex PCR. The data show under 7,500 clones, roughly 58% seen once. The sample was tumor tissue, taken before nivolumab (anti-PD-1) treatment. The receptor set was obtained from a person between 40 and 80 years old with oral cavity squamous cell carcinoma.

Here the CDR3 reads CASRTGQDNEKLFF. The CDR3 DNA reads TGTGCCAGCAGAACAGGACAGGACAATGAAAAACTGTTTTTT. The genes are TRBV2 and TRBJ1-4; TRBD1 matches at 7 bases. The J segment lost 5 bases and the V segment lost 6 bases, leaving 6 bases of the junction unmatched. The CDR3 loop spans 14 amino acids. Germline V gene sequence: CDR1 SNHLY, CDR2 FYNNEI.

J is TRBJ2-4 and V is TRBV27; 9 positions match TRBD2. V lost 6 bases to trimming and J lost 8 bases; unmatched junction nucleotides: 8. CDR1 is MNHEY and CDR2 is SMNVEV in the germline V gene (reference sequence). The CDR3 length is 14 residues. The CDR3 DNA reads as TGTGCCAGCAGGGCGGGAGGGCCTAGAGACATTCAGTACTTC. Translation gives CASRAGGPRDIQYF.

In its sample, this clone ranks as medium-sized. The chain is built from TRBV7-9 and TRBJ2-1; 11 nucleotides agree with TRBD2. This CDR3 has 15 residues. J was trimmed by 6 bases and V by 6 bases; bases with no gene match: 7. From germline, CDR1 is SEHNR and CDR2 FQNEAQ (reference sequence). CDR3 amino acids: CASSRTSGSRNEQFF. The CDR3 coding sequence is TGTGCCAGCAGTCGTACTAGCGGGAGCCGCAATGAGCAGTTCTTC.

The chain couples TRBV7-9 to TRBJ1-2; TRBD1 agrees at 8 bases. The CDR3 extends over 14 amino acids. V was pared by 4 bases and J by 4 bases, with 5 bases of the junction left unmatched. Germline V gene sequence: CDR1 SEHNR, CDR2 FQNEAQ (reference sequence). The CDR3 DNA is TGTGCCAGCAGCTGGGGACAGGCGGCCTATGGCTACACCTTC. Translation gives CASSWGQAAYGYTF.

The CDR3 here is CASSPSGVETQYF. The CDR3 bases are TGTGCCAGCTCACCGTCAGGAGTGGAGACCCAGTACTTC. The V gene is TRBV18, the J gene TRBJ2-5; no reliable D call. V was shortened by 3 bases and J by 5 bases, with 10 bases between the two germline ends. Germline V gene sequence: CDR1 KGHSH, CDR2 LQKENI. The CDR3 has 13 amino acids.

The rearrangement uses TRBV9 and TRBJ2-6, with TRBD2 as a possible D gene (5 bases). Deletions cut 1 base from V and 1 base from J, with 12 bases between. Germline CDR1 reads SGDLS; CDR2 reads YYNGEE. The CDR3 sequence is 17 residues long. The CDR3 is CASSVLPGGSGANVLTF. The CDR3 region has the DNA TGTGCCAGCAGCGTATTACCAGGCGGGTCTGGGGCCAACGTCCTGACTTTC.

The genes are TRBV11-2 and TRBJ1-2; TRBD1 matches at 11 bases. This CDR3 contains 15 residues. Germline loops: CDR1 SGHAT, CDR2 FQNNGV. Unmatched junction bases numbered 3, after V lost 5 bases and J lost 1 base. The CDR3, as DNA: TGTGCCAGCAGCCCCGGGACAGGGGGTAACTATGGCTACACCTTC. Translated: CASSPGTGGNYGYTF.

J is TRBJ1-5 and V is TRBV6-5; D gene unclear. Per the germline V gene, CDR1 is MNHEY and CDR2 is SVGAGI. The CDR3 spans 14 residues. Between the trimmed V and J ends, which lost 11 bases and 0 bases, there was a span of 14 bases. The CDR3 here is CACAWKPSNQPQHF. CDR3 bases: TGTGCCTGTGCGTGGAAGCCTAGCAATCAGCCCCAGCATTTT.

The V and J genes are TRBV9 and TRBJ2-3, with TRBD2 matching 11 bases. Unmatched junction bases numbered 7, after V lost 5 bases and J lost 2 bases. From germline, CDR1 is SGDLS and CDR2 YYNGEE. The CDR3 totals 16 residues. CDR3 region: CASSPGLAGYTDTQYF. CDR3 DNA: TGTGCCAGCAGTCCTGGACTAGCGGGTTACACAGATACGCAGTATTTT.

V gene TRBV18 combines with J gene TRBJ2-5, with D uncertain. Germline CDR1 is KGHSH and CDR2 is LQKENI. The CDR3 covers 15 residues. Trimming left V 3 bases short and J 2 bases short, with 13 bases between. CDR3 sequence reads: CASSPVQLTQETQYF. CDR3 nucleotide sequence: TGTGCCAGCTCACCGGTACAACTAACGCAAGAGACCCAGTACTTC.

The V and J genes are TRBV6-5 and TRBJ2-7, with a weak D call TRBD2 (7 bases). CDR1 is MNHEY, CDR2 SVGAGI, per germline. The CDR3 runs 15 residues. V was cut by 3 bases and J by 4 bases, with 16 bases left in between. CDR3 loop: CASSYLQGRGYEQYF. In DNA form, the CDR3 reads TGTGCCAGCAGTTATCTCCAGGGGCGGGGGTACGAGCAGTACTTC.

This chain links TRBV2 with TRBJ2-3, with a possible D match to TRBD2 (7 bases). Germline CDR1 SNHLY, CDR2 FYNNEI. The CDR3 contains 14 residues. V was clipped by 7 bases and J by 4 bases, with 15 bases between them. In nucleotides, the CDR3 is TGTGCCAGCATCGGGGGCGGGGGCGCAGATACGCAGTATTTT. Amino acid sequence: CASIGGGGADTQYF.

This chain uses TRBV28 with TRBJ2-1; maybe TRBD2 (5 bases). The CDR3 sequence is 13 residues long. Trimming stripped 6 bases from V and 8 bases from J, with 14 bases between. Germline V CDR1 and CDR2: MDHEN, SYDVKM. The chain's CDR3 is CASRISSIYEQFF. The CDR3, as DNA: TGTGCCAGCAGAATATCTAGCATCTATGAGCAGTTCTTC.

The V call is TRBV6-1, the J call TRBJ2-7, with TRBD2 matching 7 bases. The CDR3 contains 14 residues. With V trimmed by 7 bases and J by 4 bases, 10 bases remained unmatched. CDR1 MNHNS and CDR2 SASEGT come from the germline V gene. CDR3 DNA: TGTGCCAGCACCCTACGGGAGGCTCCATACGAGCAGTACTTC. This translates into CASTLREAPYEQYF.

A few counts support this clone. This chain joins TRBV6-6 and TRBJ2-7; TRBD1 aligns across 10 bases. The germline V gene has CDR1 MNHNY and CDR2 SVGAGI (reference sequence). There are 15 residues in the CDR3. The V segment lost 5 bases and the J segment 2 bases; nucleotides outside the gene matches: 6. CDR3 in amino acids: CASSNPGTGAYEQYF. In DNA form, the CDR3 reads TGTGCCAGCAGTAATCCCGGGACAGGGGCCTACGAGCAGTACTTC.

This clone was counted a few times. The J gene is TRBJ2-1, the V gene TRBV12-2; no DNA check was done on the table's D call, TRBD2. TRBV12-2 is assigned pseudogene status. The CDR3 is 16 amino acids. Written as DNA, the CDR3 is TGTGCAAGTCGCTTCCGATGTGAGCGGGGGTACAATGAGCAGTTCTTC. This sequence encodes CASRFRCERGYNEQFF.

V usage is TRBV20-1 and J usage is TRBJ2-7; TRBD1 is a possible D gene (5 bases). The CDR3 covers 11 residues. V shed 3 bases and J shed 4 bases, with 7 bases lying between them. The germline CDR1 and CDR2 sequences are DFQATT and SNEGSKA (reference sequence). For the CDR3, the DNA is TGCAGTGCTAGTCGGACATACGAGCAGTACTTC. The encoded protein is CSASRTYEQYF.

The genes are TRBV7-9 and TRBJ1-1; D gene unclear. The CDR3 consists of 13 residues. Germline V CDR1 and CDR2: SEHNR, FQNEAQ (reference sequence). V was pared by 6 bases and J by 10 bases, with 18 bases between. In DNA form, the CDR3 reads TGTGCCAGCAGTTCTATTCGGCTCCTGGGAGCTTTCTTT. The encoded protein is CASSSIRLLGAFF.

This clone occurred once. V is TRBV6-5 and J is TRBJ2-5, with 8 bases lining up with TRBD2. Germline CDR1 reads MNHEY; CDR2 reads SVGAGI. The trim removed 4 bases at V and 1 base at J, leaving 8 bases unmatched. CDR3 length equals 16 residues. CDR3 nucleotides: TGTGCCAGCAGTTTCTTGCGGGGGGCCCTCCAAGAGACCCAGTACTTC. Translated, it gives CASSFLRGALQETQYF.

The V call is TRBV29-1, the J call TRBJ2-3; D might be TRBD1 or TRBD2, each matching 6 bases. In germline, CDR1 is SQVTM, CDR2 ANQGSEA. The V end lost 6 bases, the J end lost 9 bases, and 16 bases lay between the germline ends. CDR3 length equals 12 residues. Here the CDR3 reads CSVRLGGRTQYF. The CDR3, as DNA: TGCAGCGTACGTTTAGGGGGGCGCACGCAGTATTTT.

Here the CDR3 DNA reads TGTGCCAGTAGTCCCAAAGGCCCAGGGTTGGGATCACCCCTCCACTTT. Translated: CASSPKGPGLGSPLHF. This chain links TRBV19 with TRBJ1-6, with D possibly TRBD1 on 5 matching bases. The V and J ends lost 5 bases and 10 bases respectively, with 21 bases between them. This CDR3 region has 16 residues. Looked up from germline, CDR1 is LNHDA and CDR2 is SQIVND (reference sequence).

This chain links TRBV6-1 with TRBJ1-6; D gene uncertain. This CDR3 spans 20 amino acids. V was trimmed by 0 bases and J by 0 bases, leaving 18 bases between them. Germline loops: CDR1 MNHNS, CDR2 SASEGT. The CDR3 DNA reads TGTGCCAGCAGTGAAGCCAGAGCCTCGCATTTATTCTCCTATAATTCACCCCTCCACTTT. Encoded protein: CASSEARASHLFSYNSPLHF.

This clone was counted a few times. The chain has TRBV19 and TRBJ1-1; tentative D call: TRBD1 (6 bases). This CDR3 contains 12 residues. V was trimmed by 6 bases and J by 7 bases, leaving 12 bases between them. Per germline, CDR1 LNHDA and CDR2 SQIVND (reference sequence). The CDR3 DNA sequence: TGTGCCAGTAGAGGAACAGGGTTTGAAGCTTTCTTT. It specifies CASRGTGFEAFF. The whole variable domain, remainder taken from reference TRBV19 and TRBJ1-1, is DGGITQSPKYLFRKEGQNVTLSCEQNLNHDAMYWYRQDPGQGLRLIYYSQIVNDFQKGDIAEGYSVSREKKESFPLTVTSAQKNPTAFYLCASRGTGFEAFFGQGTRLTVV.

This chain uses TRBV19 with TRBJ2-2; 8 bases match TRBD1. This CDR3 contains 15 residues. The germline V gene has CDR1 LNHDA and CDR2 SQIVND (reference sequence). With 4 bases clipped from V and 0 bases from J, the junction kept 1 base outside the gene matches. Written as DNA, the CDR3 is TGTGCCAGTAGTAGGACAGGGACGAACACCGGGGAGCTGTTTTTT. Its translation is CASSRTGTNTGELFF.

The CDR3 sequence: CSVSPSGGAGYNEQFF. CDR3 coding DNA: TGCAGCGTCTCCCCTAGCGGGGGGGCCGGTTACAATGAGCAGTTCTTC. The V gene is TRBV29-1, the J gene TRBJ2-1; 12 bases map to TRBD2. CDR1 is SQVTM and CDR2 is ANQGSEA in the germline V gene. V dropped 6 bases and J dropped 4; count of bases not matched to a gene: 10. This CDR3 is 16 amino acids long.

V is TRBV12-5 and J is TRBJ1-1; D may be TRBD1 (5 bases). Deletions cut 5 bases from V and 3 bases from J, with 13 bases between. CDR1 is LGHNT, CDR2 FRNRAP, per germline. This CDR3 region has 14 residues. CDR3 amino acids: CASGPGREHTEAFF. CDR3 DNA sequence: TGTGCTAGTGGTCCGGGACGGGAACACACTGAAGCTTTCTTT.

The chain has TRBV5-5 and TRBJ2-1; TRBD2 aligns across 12 bases. Germline V gene sequence: CDR1 SGHKS, CDR2 YYEKEE (reference sequence). CDR3 length equals 16 residues. Unmatched junction bases numbered 6, after V lost 4 bases and J lost 4 bases. The chain's CDR3 is CASSIPSGGAYNEQFF. CDR3 in DNA: TGTGCCAGCAGCATTCCTAGCGGGGGGGCTTACAATGAGCAGTTCTTC.

This clone was found a few times. The chain carries TRBV10-3 and TRBJ2-3; weak D call: TRBD2 (6 bases). The CDR3 loop spans 12 amino acids. From germline, CDR1 is ENHRY and CDR2 SYGVKD. The V end lost 8 bases, the J end lost 5 bases, and 11 bases lay between the germline ends. The CDR3: CAIAQGGDTQYF. The CDR3 DNA sequence: TGTGCCATCGCCCAGGGAGGAGATACGCAGTATTTT.

This chain links TRBV4-1 with TRBJ1-1; D may be TRBD1 (6 bases). V shed 3 bases and J shed 2 bases, with 13 bases lying between them. Germline values: CDR1 MGHRA, CDR2 YSYEKL. The CDR3 spans 15 residues. CDR3 in amino acids: CASSHPTGFNTEAFF. The CDR3 DNA reads as TGCGCCAGCAGCCACCCGACAGGATTTAACACTGAAGCTTTCTTT.

V gene TRBV7-8 combines with J gene TRBJ2-3; possibly TRBD2 for D (5 bases). Per germline, CDR1 SGHVS and CDR2 FQNEAQ. Trimming took off 5 bases at V and 3 bases at J, with 9 bases between the two ends. The CDR3 runs 13 residues. CDR3 sequence (DNA): TGTGCCAGCAGCCGACTACAAACAGATACGCAGTATTTT. Protein product: CASSRLQTDTQYF.